These 20 T cell receptor beta chains came from one sample sequenced in a study of Ad26.COV2.S vaccination and SARS-CoV-2 variants. Sequenced by immunoSEQ multiplex PCR; TCRdb stores in-frame clones only, minus some. Of 440,000 or so clones in the sample, around 89% were seen once. The treatment denotes: around 19 received Ad26.COV2.S at low or high dose, single or two shots; 5 received placebo; per-sample allocation not given. Specimens were obtained on day 63 following the first vaccine or placebo injection. Source: peripheral blood, taken in a trial of Ad26.COV2.S vaccine versus placebo. These receptor sequences come from a person aged 18 to 59 who received the Ad26.COV2.S COVID-19 vaccine or a placebo.

The chain recombines TRBV28 with TRBJ2-1, with D possibly TRBD2 on 6 matching bases. Germline V gene sequence: CDR1 MDHEN, CDR2 SYDVKM. Trimming left V 7 bases short and J 9 bases short, with 16 bases between. The CDR3 loop spans 13 amino acids. The CDR3 sequence is CASTLLGRSEQFF. The CDR3 nucleotides are TGTGCCAGCACCTTGTTGGGGAGGAGTGAGCAGTTCTTC.

This clone has only one observation. This chain joins TRBV28 and TRBJ1-6; 8 bases align to TRBD1. The CDR3 has 13 residues. Losses at the gene ends were 7 bases for V and 11 bases for J; bases not matched to a gene: 7. Germline CDR1 and CDR2: MDHEN and SYDVKM. The CDR3 DNA reads as TGTGCCAGCAACCGACAGGGGAGTCCACCCCTCCACTTT. This sequence encodes CASNRQGSPPLHF. The full variable domain, rest sourced from reference TRBV28 and TRBJ1-6, is DVKVTQSSRYLVKRTGEKVFLECVQDMDHENMFWYRQDPGLGLRLIYFSYDVKMKEKGDIPEGYSVSREKKERFSLILESASTNQTSMYLCASNRQGSPPLHFGNGTRLTVT.

The CDR3 loop is CASSRDNLNRNIQYF. The DNA for the CDR3 is TGTGCCAGTAGTAGAGACAACTTAAATCGGAACATTCAGTACTTC. This rearrangement joins TRBV19 to TRBJ2-4; D not resolved. CDR1 LNHDA and CDR2 SQIVND come from the germline V gene (reference sequence). The CDR3 loop spans 15 amino acids. The V gene lost 4 bases and the J gene lost 7 bases, with 17 bases spanning the gap.

The chain couples TRBV6-5 to TRBJ2-2, with D perhaps TRBD1 (5 bases). Per the germline V gene, CDR1 is MNHEY and CDR2 is SVGAGI. The CDR3 runs to 14 residues. Trimming pared 0 bases from V and 6 bases from J, leaving 8 bases between. The CDR3 sequence: CASSYSMGPGELFF. The CDR3 DNA reads as TGTGCCAGCAGTTACTCGATGGGGCCCGGGGAGCTGTTTTTT.

J is TRBJ2-5 and V is TRBV6-5, with D perhaps matching TRBD1 or TRBD2 (5 bases each). The CDR3 covers 14 residues. CDR1 is MNHEY, CDR2 SVGAGI, per germline. V gave up 6 bases and J gave up 5 bases, with 16 bases separating them. The CDR3 protein is CASRPHGAGETQYF. CDR3 in DNA: TGTGCCAGCAGACCCCACGGGGCCGGGGAGACCCAGTACTTC.

The rearrangement links TRBV9 to TRBJ2-1; D possibly corresponds to TRBD2 (5 bases). The CDR3 sequence is 15 residues long. The germline CDR1 and CDR2 sequences are SGDLS and YYNGEE. V dropped 1 base and J dropped 5 bases, with 13 bases sitting between them. CDR3 sequence reads: CASSVRGGVDNEQFF. DNA for the CDR3: TGTGCCAGCAGCGTAAGAGGAGGAGTCGACAATGAGCAGTTCTTC.

This sequence joins TRBV28 and TRBJ1-6; TRBD1 might be the D (6 bases). Trimming removed 5 bases at V and 5 bases at J, with 16 bases between. The CDR3 totals 16 residues. The germline gives CDR1 MDHEN, CDR2 SYDVKM. Here the CDR3 reads CASSVLQGGHNSPLHF. The CDR3, as DNA: TGTGCCAGCAGTGTCCTACAGGGCGGACATAATTCACCCCTCCACTTT.

This chain connects TRBV24-1 to TRBJ1-2; D is unclear. The CDR3 runs 14 residues. Germline V lookup: CDR1 KGHDR, CDR2 SFDVKD. V was clipped by 0 bases and J by 6 bases, with 10 bases between them. The CDR3 DNA follows: TGTGCCACCAGTGATTTGGACACACATAATGGCTACACCTTC. It translates to CATSDLDTHNGYTF.

The rearrangement joins TRBV3-1 (or the pseudogene TRBV3-2) to TRBJ1-1; D remains unclear. Germline V lookup: CDR1 LGHDT, CDR2 YNNKEL (reference sequence). The CDR3 contains 14 residues. Trimming took 2 bases from V and 0 from J, leaving 7 bases between them. The CDR3 is CASSQRDMNTEAFF. The CDR3 region has the DNA TGTGCCAGCAGCCAAAGGGATATGAACACTGAAGCTTTCTTT.

V gene TRBV7-9 combines with J gene TRBJ2-5; D might be TRBD2 (7 bases). The CDR3 covers 14 residues. Between the trimmed V and J ends, which lost 6 bases and 2 bases, there was a span of 13 bases. Germline V gene lookup returns CDR1 SEHNR and CDR2 FQNEAQ (reference sequence). CDR3 coding DNA: TGTGCCAGCAGACAGGGAGGGTGGCAAGAGACCCAGTACTTC. It specifies CASRQGGWQETQYF.

The chain recombines TRBV28 with TRBJ2-7, with D maybe TRBD2 (5 bases). V was clipped by 10 bases and J by 1 base, with 8 bases between them. Germline values: CDR1 MDHEN, CDR2 SYDVKM. This CDR3 has 11 amino acids. CDR3 bases: TGTGCCACCGGGATGTCCTACGAGCAGTACTTC. Protein sequence: CATGMSYEQYF.

This sequence joins TRBV4-1 and TRBJ2-1, with D possibly called TRBD1 or TRBD2 (5 bases each). This CDR3 contains 19 residues. Trimming shortened V by 3 bases and J by 0 bases, and 21 bases separated the two germline ends. Looked up from germline, CDR1 is MGHRA and CDR2 is YSYEKL. CDR3 protein: CASSHSHIRPGSSYNEQFF. The CDR3 DNA sequence: TGCGCCAGCAGCCACAGTCACATAAGGCCAGGGAGCTCCTACAATGAGCAGTTCTTC.

The CDR3 loop is CAWSVLGTEAFF. CDR3 in DNA: TGTGCCTGGAGTGTTCTGGGTACTGAAGCTTTCTTT. This chain joins TRBV30 and TRBJ1-1; no clear D gene. The CDR3 covers 12 residues. Germline V CDR1 and CDR2: GTSNPN, SVGIG (reference sequence). V lost 0 bases, J lost 5 bases, and 7 bases lay in between.

V and J are TRBV11-2 and TRBJ2-5; 9 nucleotides align to TRBD2. Trimming removed 1 base from V and 5 bases from J; junction bases left unmatched: 8. Per the germline V gene, CDR1 is SGHAT and CDR2 is FQNNGV. This CDR3 spans 16 amino acids. CDR3 sequence: CASSLGSSGAVETQYF. In DNA, the CDR3 is TGTGCCAGCAGCTTAGGCTCTAGCGGGGCAGTGGAGACCCAGTACTTC.

The V gene is TRBV18, the J gene TRBJ2-5; tentatively, D is TRBD1 (6 bases). Trimming took 2 bases from V and 5 from J, leaving 15 bases between them. Germline V CDR1 and CDR2: KGHSH, LQKENI. The CDR3 consists of 15 residues. CDR3 residues: CASSPKQGPWETQYF. The CDR3 bases are TGTGCCAGCTCACCAAAACAGGGCCCCTGGGAGACCCAGTACTTC.

The CDR3 region has the DNA TGTGCCAGCTCACCTTTTTCTTACCCCCGGGACAGGGGTTTGGTTCAGCCCCAGCATTTT. As protein: CASSPFSYPRDRGLVQPQHF. V is TRBV18 and J is TRBJ1-5; 10 bases are shared with TRBD1. CDR1 and CDR2 from the germline V gene are KGHSH and LQKENI. The CDR3 runs to 20 residues. V shed 3 bases and J 6 bases; nucleotides not matched to a gene: 20. Full variable domain (remainder filled in from reference TRBV18 and TRBJ1-5): NAGVMQNPRHLVRRRGQEARLRCSPMKGHSHVYWYRQLPEEGLKFMVYLQKENIIDESGMPKERFSAEFPKEGPSILRIQQVVRGDSAAYFCASSPFSYPRDRGLVQPQHFGDGTRLSIL.

V and J are TRBV5-1 and TRBJ2-1; TRBD1 agrees at 9 bases. J lost 4 bases, V lost 5 bases, and 4 bases had no gene match. The CDR3 has 14 amino acids. CDR1 SGHRS and CDR2 YFSETQ come from the germline V gene. The CDR3 protein is CASRTGGTYNEQFF. The DNA of the CDR3 is TGCGCCAGCAGGACAGGGGGGACATACAATGAGCAGTTCTTC.

The chain carries TRBV5-1 and TRBJ2-7; D perhaps matches TRBD2 (6 bases). V was trimmed by 1 base and J by 0 bases, leaving 17 bases between them. CDR1 is SGHRS and CDR2 is YFSETQ in the germline V gene. The CDR3 totals 17 residues. As DNA, the CDR3 is TGCGCCAGCAGCTTGCCGGGTAGCGGCACGATCTCCTACGAGCAGTACTTC. Translation gives CASSLPGSGTISYEQYF. The full variable domain, in which reference TRBV5-1 and TRBJ2-7 provide the parts outside the CDR3, is KAGVTQTPRYLIKTRGQQVTLSCSPISGHRSVSWYQQTPGQGLQFLFEYFSETQRNKGNFPGRFSGRQFSNSRSEMNVSTLELGDSALYLCASSLPGSGTISYEQYFGPGTRLTVT.

This chain connects TRBV3-1 (or the pseudogene TRBV3-2) to TRBJ1-6; a weak D match, TRBD1 (5 bases). CDR1 LGHDT and CDR2 YNNKEL come from the germline V gene (reference sequence). The CDR3 has 14 residues. V lost 8 bases, J lost 0 bases, and 8 bases lay in between. The CDR3 region has the DNA TGTGCCAGCGCAGGGAGCTCCTATAATTCACCCCTCCACTTT. The encoded protein is CASAGSSYNSPLHF.

The CDR3 here is CASSVAGGEKLFF. CDR3 nucleotides: TGCGCCAGCAGTGTGGCAGGGGGTGAAAAACTGTTTTTT. This rearrangement joins TRBV10-2 to TRBJ1-4; TRBD1 matches 7 bases. This CDR3 has 13 residues. Looked up from germline, CDR1 is WSHSY and CDR2 is SAAADI. Germline trimming cut 4 bases from V and 7 bases from J; bases unmatched to any gene: 3.